One and the same sample provided the 5 T cell receptor beta chains below, sequenced in a study of cytomegalovirus exposure and HLA in healthy donors. Amplification used 60 Vbeta primers and 13 Jbeta primers. Method: immunoSEQ multiplex PCR; TCRdb's copy keeps in-frame clones and lacks some. Here the sample spans about 140,000 clones, roughly 73% being singletons. Material: PBMCs. The receptors stem from a man aged 40-50 years in good health and CMV-seronegative.

The chain is built from TRBV12-5 and TRBJ2-5; TRBD2 is a possible D gene (6 bases). Looked up from germline, CDR1 is LGHNT and CDR2 is FRNRAP. The V gene lost 4 bases and the J gene lost 3 bases, with 9 bases spanning the gap. CDR3 length equals 13 residues. This CDR3 is CASGSGEKETQYF. In nucleotides, the CDR3 is TGTGCTAGTGGTTCGGGGGAGAAAGAGACCCAGTACTTC.

This clone was seen only once. The V call is TRBV9, the J call TRBJ2-1, with a weak D call TRBD2 (6 bases). V lost 4 bases to trimming and J lost 9 bases, with 17 bases between them. CDR1 SGDLS and CDR2 YYNGEE come from the germline V gene. This CDR3 comprises 14 residues. CDR3 DNA: TGTGCCAGCAGCCCCCATGGAGGGAACACTGAGCAGTTCTTC. Encoded protein: CASSPHGGNTEQFF. The full variable domain, rest sourced from reference TRBV9 and TRBJ2-1, is DSGVTQTPKHLITATGQRVTLRCSPRSGDLSVYWYQQSLDQGLQFLIQYYNGEERAKGNILERFSAQQFPDLHSELNLSSLELGDSALYFCASSPHGGNTEQFFGPGTRLTVL.

The rearrangement uses TRBV6-1 and TRBJ2-1; a possible D gene is TRBD1 (5 bases). The CDR3 is 16 amino acids. V was pared by 4 bases and J by 5 bases, with 18 bases between. Germline CDR1 MNHNS, CDR2 SASEGT. In DNA form, the CDR3 reads TGTGCCAGCAGTGGGCACACTGTTGGGGCACACAATGAGCAGTTCTTC. Translating gives CASSGHTVGAHNEQFF.

The chain recombines TRBV2 with TRBJ2-7; TRBD2 is a possible D gene (5 bases). Trimming took off 8 bases at V and 4 bases at J, with 15 bases between the two ends. The CDR3 totals 13 residues. Germline-derived CDR1 and CDR2 are SNHLY and FYNNEI. For the CDR3, the DNA is TGTGCCAGCGCTAGAGGAGGTAATTACGAGCAGTACTTC. Translation: CASARGGNYEQYF.

The V call is TRBV27, the J call TRBJ2-7; maybe TRBD1 (5 bases). Germline assignment: CDR1 MNHEY and CDR2 SMNVEV (reference sequence). There are 18 residues in the CDR3. Between the trimmed V and J ends, which lost 4 bases and 0 bases, there was a span of 22 bases. The CDR3 here is CASSSYMPRQRISYEQYF. The CDR3 DNA is TGTGCCAGCAGTTCTTATATGCCCCGACAGCGAATCTCCTACGAGCAGTACTTC.